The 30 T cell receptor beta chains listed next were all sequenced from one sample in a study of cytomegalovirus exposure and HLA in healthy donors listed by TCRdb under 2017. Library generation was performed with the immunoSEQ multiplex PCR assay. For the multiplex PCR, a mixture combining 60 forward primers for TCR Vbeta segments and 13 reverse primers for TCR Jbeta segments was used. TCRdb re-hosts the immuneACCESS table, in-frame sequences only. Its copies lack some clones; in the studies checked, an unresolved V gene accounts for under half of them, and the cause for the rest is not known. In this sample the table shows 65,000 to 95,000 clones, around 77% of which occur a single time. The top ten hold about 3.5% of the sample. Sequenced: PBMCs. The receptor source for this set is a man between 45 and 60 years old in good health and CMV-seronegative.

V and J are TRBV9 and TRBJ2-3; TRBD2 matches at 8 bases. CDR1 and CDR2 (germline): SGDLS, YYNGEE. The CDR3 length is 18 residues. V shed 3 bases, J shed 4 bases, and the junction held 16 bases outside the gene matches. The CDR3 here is CASSDSQRRGGRSDTQYF. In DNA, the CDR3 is TGTGCCAGCAGCGACTCCCAGAGGCGCGGGGGGCGATCAGATACGCAGTATTTT.

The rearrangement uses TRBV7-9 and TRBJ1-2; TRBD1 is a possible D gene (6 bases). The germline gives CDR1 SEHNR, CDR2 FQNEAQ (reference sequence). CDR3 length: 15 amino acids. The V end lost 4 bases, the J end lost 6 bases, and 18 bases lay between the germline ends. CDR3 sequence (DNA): TGTGCCAGCAGCTCTCAAGGGGGGGGCTGGGATGGCTACACCTTC. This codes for CASSSQGGGWDGYTF. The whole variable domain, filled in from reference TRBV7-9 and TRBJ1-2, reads DTGVSQNPRHKITKRGQNVTFRCDPISEHNRLYWYRQTLGQGPEFLTYFQNEAQLEKSRLLSDRFSAERPKGSFSTLEIQRTEQGDSAMYLCASSSQGGGWDGYTFGSGTRLTVV.

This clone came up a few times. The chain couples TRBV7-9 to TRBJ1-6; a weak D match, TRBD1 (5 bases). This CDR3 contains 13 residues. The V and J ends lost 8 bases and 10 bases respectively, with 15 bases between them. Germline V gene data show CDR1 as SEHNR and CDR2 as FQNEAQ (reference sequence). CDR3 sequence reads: CASGGLGSSPLHF. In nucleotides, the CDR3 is TGTGCCAGCGGGGGGTTAGGTTCCTCACCCCTCCACTTT. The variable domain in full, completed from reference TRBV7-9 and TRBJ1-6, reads DTGVSQNPRHKITKRGQNVTFRCDPISEHNRLYWYRQTLGQGPEFLTYFQNEAQLEKSRLLSDRFSAERPKGSFSTLEIQRTEQGDSAMYLCASGGLGSSPLHFGNGTRLTVT.

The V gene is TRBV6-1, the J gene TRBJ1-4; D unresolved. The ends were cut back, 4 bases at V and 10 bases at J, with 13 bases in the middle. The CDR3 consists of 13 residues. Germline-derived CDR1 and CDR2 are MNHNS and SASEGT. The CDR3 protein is CASSGGEDGKLFF. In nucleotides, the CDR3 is TGTGCCAGCAGTGGAGGCGAAGACGGAAAACTGTTTTTT.

The CDR3 loop reads CASSEAAGGLNTEAFF. The CDR3 DNA is TGTGCCAGCAGTGAAGCGGCAGGGGGGCTGAACACTGAAGCTTTCTTT. The chain recombines TRBV6-1 with TRBJ1-1; 7 bases fit TRBD1. CDR1 and CDR2 from the germline V gene are MNHNS and SASEGT. The CDR3 covers 16 residues. J was trimmed by 0 bases and V by 0 bases; bases with no gene match: 4.

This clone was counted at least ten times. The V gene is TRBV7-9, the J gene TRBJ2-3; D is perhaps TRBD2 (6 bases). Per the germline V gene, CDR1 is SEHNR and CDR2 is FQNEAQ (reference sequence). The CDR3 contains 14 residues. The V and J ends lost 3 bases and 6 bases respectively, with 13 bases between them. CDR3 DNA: TGTGCCAGCAGCTTCGGGGGACTTTCCGATACGCAGTATTTT. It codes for CASSFGGLSDTQYF.

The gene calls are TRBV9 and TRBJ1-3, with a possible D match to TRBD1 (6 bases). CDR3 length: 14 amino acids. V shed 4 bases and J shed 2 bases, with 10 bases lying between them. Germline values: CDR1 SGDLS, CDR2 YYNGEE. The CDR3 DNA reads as TGTGCCAGCAGCTTCAGGGGTACTGGAAACACCATATATTTT. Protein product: CASSFRGTGNTIYF.

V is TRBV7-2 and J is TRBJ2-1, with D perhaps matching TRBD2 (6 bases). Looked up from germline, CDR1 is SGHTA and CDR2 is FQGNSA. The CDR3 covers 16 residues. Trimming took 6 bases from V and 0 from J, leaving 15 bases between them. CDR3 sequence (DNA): TGTGCCAGCAGACTACACGGGGGATCCTCCTACAATGAGCAGTTCTTC. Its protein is CASRLHGGSSYNEQFF.

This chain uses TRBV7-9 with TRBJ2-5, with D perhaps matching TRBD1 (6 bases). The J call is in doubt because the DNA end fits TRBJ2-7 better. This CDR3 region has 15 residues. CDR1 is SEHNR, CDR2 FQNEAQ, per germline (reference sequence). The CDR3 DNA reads TGTGCCAGCAGCTTATCTGGACAGTCCGTCCACGAGCAGTACTTC. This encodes CASSLSGQSVHEQYF.

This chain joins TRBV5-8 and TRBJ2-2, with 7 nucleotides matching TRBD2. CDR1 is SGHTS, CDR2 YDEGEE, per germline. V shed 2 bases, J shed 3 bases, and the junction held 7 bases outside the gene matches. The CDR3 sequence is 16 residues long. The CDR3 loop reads CASSFGLGGYTGELFF. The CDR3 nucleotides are TGTGCCAGCAGCTTCGGTTTGGGAGGGTACACCGGGGAGCTGTTTTTT.

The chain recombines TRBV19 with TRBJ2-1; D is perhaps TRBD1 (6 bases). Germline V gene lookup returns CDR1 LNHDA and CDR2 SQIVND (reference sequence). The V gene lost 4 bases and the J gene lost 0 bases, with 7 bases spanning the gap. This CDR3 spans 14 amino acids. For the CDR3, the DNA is TGTGCCAGTAGTACGGACAGCTCCTACAATGAGCAGTTCTTC. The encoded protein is CASSTDSSYNEQFF.

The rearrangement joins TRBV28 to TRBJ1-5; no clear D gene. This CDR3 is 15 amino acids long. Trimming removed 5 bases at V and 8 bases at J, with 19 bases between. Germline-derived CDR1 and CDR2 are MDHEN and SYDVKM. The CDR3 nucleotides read TGTGCCAGCAGTGAGAGCGGCCCAGGCACGAAGCCCCAGCATTTT. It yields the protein CASSESGPGTKPQHF.

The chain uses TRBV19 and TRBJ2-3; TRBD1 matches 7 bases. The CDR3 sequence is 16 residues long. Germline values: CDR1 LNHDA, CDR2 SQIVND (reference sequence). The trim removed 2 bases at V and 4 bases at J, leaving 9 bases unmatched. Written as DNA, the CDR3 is TGTGCCAGTAGTATAAGGGACAGTTACTACCCAGATACGCAGTATTTT. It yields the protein CASSIRDSYYPDTQYF. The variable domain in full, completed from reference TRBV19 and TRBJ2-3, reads DGGITQSPKYLFRKEGQNVTLSCEQNLNHDAMYWYRQDPGQGLRLIYYSQIVNDFQKGDIAEGYSVSREKKESFPLTVTSAQKNPTAFYLCASSIRDSYYPDTQYFGPGTRLTVL.

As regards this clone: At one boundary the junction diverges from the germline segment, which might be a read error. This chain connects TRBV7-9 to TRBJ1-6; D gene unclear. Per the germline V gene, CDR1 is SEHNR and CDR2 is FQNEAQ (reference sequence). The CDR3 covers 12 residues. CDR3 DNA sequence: TGTTCCAGCAGCAACGGAGAGTCACCCCTCCACTTT. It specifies CSSSNGESPLHF.

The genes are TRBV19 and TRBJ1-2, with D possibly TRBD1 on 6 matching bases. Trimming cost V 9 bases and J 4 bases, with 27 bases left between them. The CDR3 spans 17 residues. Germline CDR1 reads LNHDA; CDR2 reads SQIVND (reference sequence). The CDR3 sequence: CASYSTGGRSGAYGYTF. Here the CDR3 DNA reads TGTGCCAGCTACTCGACCGGGGGGCGAAGTGGAGCCTATGGCTACACCTTC. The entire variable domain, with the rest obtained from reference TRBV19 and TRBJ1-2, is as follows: DGGITQSPKYLFRKEGQNVTLSCEQNLNHDAMYWYRQDPGQGLRLIYYSQIVNDFQKGDIAEGYSVSREKKESFPLTVTSAQKNPTAFYLCASYSTGGRSGAYGYTFGSGTRLTVV.

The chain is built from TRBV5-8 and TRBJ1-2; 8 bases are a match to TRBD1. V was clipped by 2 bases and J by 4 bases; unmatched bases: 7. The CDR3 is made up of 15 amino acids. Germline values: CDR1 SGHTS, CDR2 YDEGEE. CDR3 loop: CASSLWGTGLYGYTF. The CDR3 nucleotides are TGTGCCAGCAGCTTATGGGGGACAGGCCTCTATGGCTACACCTTC.

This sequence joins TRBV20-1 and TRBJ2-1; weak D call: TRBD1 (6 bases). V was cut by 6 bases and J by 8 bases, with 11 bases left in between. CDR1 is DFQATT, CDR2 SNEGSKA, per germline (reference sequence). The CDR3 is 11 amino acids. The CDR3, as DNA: TGCAGTGCATACAGGGTTGATGAGCAGTTCTTC. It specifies CSAYRVDEQFF.

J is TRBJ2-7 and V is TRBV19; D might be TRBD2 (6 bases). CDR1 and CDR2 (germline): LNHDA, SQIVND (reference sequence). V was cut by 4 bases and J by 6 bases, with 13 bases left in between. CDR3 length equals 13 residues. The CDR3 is CASSKGIAAEQYF. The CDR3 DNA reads TGTGCCAGTAGTAAGGGCATAGCGGCCGAGCAGTACTTC.

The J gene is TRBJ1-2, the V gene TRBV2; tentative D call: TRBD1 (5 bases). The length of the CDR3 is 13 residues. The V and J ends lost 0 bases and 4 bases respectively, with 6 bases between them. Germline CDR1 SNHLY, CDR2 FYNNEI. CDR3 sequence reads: CASSEAQGYGYTF. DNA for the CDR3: TGTGCCAGCAGTGAAGCGCAGGGCTATGGCTACACCTTC.

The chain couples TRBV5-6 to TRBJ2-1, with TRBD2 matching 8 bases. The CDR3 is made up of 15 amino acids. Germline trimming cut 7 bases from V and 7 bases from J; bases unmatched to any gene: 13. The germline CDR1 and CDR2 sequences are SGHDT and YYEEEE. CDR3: CASSRQGLGANEQFF. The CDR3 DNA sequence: TGTGCCAGCTCCAGGCAGGGACTAGGGGCTAATGAGCAGTTCTTC. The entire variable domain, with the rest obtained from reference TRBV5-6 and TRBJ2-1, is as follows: DAGVTQSPTHLIKTRGQQVTLRCSPKSGHDTVSWYQQALGQGPQFIFQYYEEEERQRGNFPDRFSGHQFPNYSSELNVNALLLGDSALYLCASSRQGLGANEQFFGPGTRLTVL.

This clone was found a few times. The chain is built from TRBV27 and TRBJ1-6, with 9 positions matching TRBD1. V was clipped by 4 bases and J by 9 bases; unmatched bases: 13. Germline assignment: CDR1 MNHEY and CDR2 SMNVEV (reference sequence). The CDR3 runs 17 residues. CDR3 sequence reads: CASSSPATGGRGSPLHF. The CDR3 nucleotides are TGTGCCAGCAGTTCTCCAGCAACAGGGGGCCGGGGTTCACCCCTCCACTTT.

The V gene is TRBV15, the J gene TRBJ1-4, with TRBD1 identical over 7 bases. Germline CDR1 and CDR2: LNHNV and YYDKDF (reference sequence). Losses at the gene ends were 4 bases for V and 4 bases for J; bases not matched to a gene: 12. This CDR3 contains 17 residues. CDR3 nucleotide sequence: TGTGCCACCAGCACCACGCTCACAGGGGCCAATAATGAAAAACTGTTTTTT. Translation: CATSTTLTGANNEKLFF.

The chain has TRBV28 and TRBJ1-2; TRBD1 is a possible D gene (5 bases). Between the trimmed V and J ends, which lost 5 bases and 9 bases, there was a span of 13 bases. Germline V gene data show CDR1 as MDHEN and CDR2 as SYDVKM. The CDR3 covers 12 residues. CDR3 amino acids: CASSPRKGSYTF. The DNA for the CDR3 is TGTGCCAGCAGTCCACGCAAGGGGAGCTACACCTTC.

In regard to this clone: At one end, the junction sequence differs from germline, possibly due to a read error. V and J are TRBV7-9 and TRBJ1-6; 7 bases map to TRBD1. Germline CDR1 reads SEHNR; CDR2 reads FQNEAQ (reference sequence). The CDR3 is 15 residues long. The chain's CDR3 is CSSSLQGQNNSPLHF. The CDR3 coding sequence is TGTTCCAGCAGCTTACAGGGGCAAAATAATTCACCCCTCCACTTT.

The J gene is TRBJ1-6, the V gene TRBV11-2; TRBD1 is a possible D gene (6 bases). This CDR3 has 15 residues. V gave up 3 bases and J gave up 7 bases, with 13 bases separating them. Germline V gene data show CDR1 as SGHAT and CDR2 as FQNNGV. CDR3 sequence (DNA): TGTGCCAGCAGCTTGGGGGGGCCGGGGAATTCACCCCTCCACTTT. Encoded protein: CASSLGGPGNSPLHF.

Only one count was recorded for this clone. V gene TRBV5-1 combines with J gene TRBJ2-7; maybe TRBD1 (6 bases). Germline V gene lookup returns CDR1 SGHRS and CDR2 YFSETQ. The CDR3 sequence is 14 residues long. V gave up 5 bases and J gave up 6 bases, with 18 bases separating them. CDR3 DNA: TGCGCCAGCAGGGGGGCAGGGGCTTCGGTCGAGCAGTACTTC. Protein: CASRGAGASVEQYF.

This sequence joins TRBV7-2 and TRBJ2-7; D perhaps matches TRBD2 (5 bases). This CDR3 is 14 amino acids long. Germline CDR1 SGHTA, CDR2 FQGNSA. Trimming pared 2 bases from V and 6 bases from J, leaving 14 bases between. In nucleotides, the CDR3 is TGTGCCAGCAGCTTAAGTAGGCCGGCGGGCGAGCAGTACTTC. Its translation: CASSLSRPAGEQYF.

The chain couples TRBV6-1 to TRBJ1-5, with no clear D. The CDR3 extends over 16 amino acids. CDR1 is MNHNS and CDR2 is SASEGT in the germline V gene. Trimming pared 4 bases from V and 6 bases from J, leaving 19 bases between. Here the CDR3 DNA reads TGTGCCAGCAGTGGAGCGACTAGTAGGGTGGGTCAGCCCCAGCATTTT. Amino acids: CASSGATSRVGQPQHF.

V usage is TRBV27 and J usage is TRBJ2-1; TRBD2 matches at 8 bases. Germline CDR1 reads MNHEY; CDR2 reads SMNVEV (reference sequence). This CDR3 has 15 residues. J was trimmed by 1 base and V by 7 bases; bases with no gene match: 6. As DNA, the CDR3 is TGTGCCAGCAACGGGAGGGGCGGTTCCTACAATGAGCAGTTCTTC. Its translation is CASNGRGGSYNEQFF.

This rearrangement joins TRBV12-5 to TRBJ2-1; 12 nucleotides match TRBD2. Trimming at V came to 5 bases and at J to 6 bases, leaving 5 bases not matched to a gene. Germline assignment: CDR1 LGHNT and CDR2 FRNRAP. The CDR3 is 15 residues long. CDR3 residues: CASGTGLAGSNEQFF. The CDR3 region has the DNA TGTGCTAGTGGTACAGGACTAGCGGGGTCCAATGAGCAGTTCTTC.